The 27 T cell receptor beta chains below all came from one sample that was sequenced in a study of T-cell reconstitution after alpha-beta-depleted transplantation in children. Construction of the TCRbeta library involved unique molecular identifiers. Each CDR3 protein is one row after TCRdb ran MiXCR on the PCR reads. This sample yields a few hundred thousand distinct CDR3 sequences, of which 13% are seen a single time; about 3.9% belongs to the top ten. The material was PBMCs, obtained from the stem cell graft. All receptors derive from a human donor who donated a stem cell graft to a child with Fanconi anemia.

This clonotype was seen at least ten times. The V gene is TRBV2, the J gene TRBJ1-1; tentative D call: TRBD1 (5 bases). The germline CDR1 and CDR2 sequences are SNHLY and FYNNEI. V gave up 5 bases and J gave up 0 bases, with 10 bases separating them. The CDR3 consists of 14 residues. DNA for the CDR3: TGTGCCAGCAGTTCATGGGGCCTGAACACTGAAGCTTTCTTT. Its protein product is CASSSWGLNTEAFF.

This chain links TRBV18 with TRBJ1-1; 10 bases fit TRBD1. This CDR3 is built from 17 residues. Germline lookup yields CDR1 KGHSH and CDR2 LQKENI. J gave up 4 bases and V 4 bases, and 12 bases lay outside the gene matches. The CDR3 loop reads CASSLSPPGTGVTEAFF. The DNA for the CDR3 is TGTGCCAGCTCACTATCCCCTCCCGGGACAGGGGTCACTGAAGCTTTCTTT.

The chain recombines TRBV6-1 with TRBJ1-1, with unresolved D. Trimming cost V 10 bases and J 11 bases, with 23 bases left between them. The CDR3 is made up of 13 amino acids. CDR1 and CDR2 from the germline V gene are MNHNS and SASEGT. The CDR3 loop is CAIRPAYSGEAFF. The DNA of the CDR3 is TGTGCCATCAGGCCGGCTTACTCCGGCGAGGCTTTCTTT.

V usage is TRBV20-1 and J usage is TRBJ2-5; 8 bases are a match to TRBD2. Germline lookup yields CDR1 DFQATT and CDR2 SNEGSKA (reference sequence). The CDR3 is 16 amino acids. V shed 0 bases, J shed 5 bases, and the junction held 11 bases outside the gene matches. CDR3 DNA sequence: TGCAGTGCTAGAGATATGTGGTCTAGCGGGCTCGAGACCCAGTACTTC. This translates into CSARDMWSSGLETQYF.

This clonotype was recorded once. The genes are TRBV5-6 and TRBJ2-3; D gene ambiguous. Germline values: CDR1 SGHDT, CDR2 YYEEEE. Between the trimmed V and J ends, which lost 5 bases and 4 bases, there was a span of 11 bases. CDR3 size: 13 residues. Here the CDR3 reads CASRGPGPDTQYF. DNA of the CDR3: TGTGCCAGCAGGGGCCCGGGTCCAGATACGCAGTATTTT.

In its sample, this clonotype was seen many times. The V call is TRBV7-9, the J call TRBJ1-1; D is ambiguous. Germline lookup yields CDR1 SEHNR and CDR2 FQNEAQ (reference sequence). This CDR3 comprises 15 residues. V was trimmed by 3 bases and J by 3 bases, leaving 14 bases between them. DNA of the CDR3: TGTGCCAGCAGCTTCGCGGGCGTTGGGGACACTGAAGCTTTCTTT. It encodes CASSFAGVGDTEAFF.

This rearrangement joins TRBV3-1 to TRBJ1-1; D remains ambiguous. Germline V gene data show CDR1 as LGHDT and CDR2 as YNNKEL (reference sequence). Trimming cost V 0 bases and J 7 bases, with 15 bases left between them. The CDR3 consists of 15 residues. In DNA, the CDR3 is TGTGCCAGCAGCCAAGAAAGTTGGGCAGCTAATGAAGCTTTCTTT. Its protein product is CASSQESWAANEAFF.

This chain joins TRBV6-5 and TRBJ1-2, with D possibly being TRBD1 (5 bases). The CDR3 has 15 amino acids. The germline gives CDR1 MNHEY, CDR2 SVGAGI. Trimming removed 6 bases at V and 4 bases at J, with 18 bases between. Written as DNA, the CDR3 is TGTGCCAGCAGCTCTGGGGGGGAAACCCCCTATGGCTACACCTTC. Its translation is CASSSGGETPYGYTF.

The CDR3: CASSLEGWNRDSDTQYF. DNA for the CDR3: TGTGCCAGCAGCTTAGAGGGGTGGAACAGGGACTCAGATACGCAGTATTTT. The rearrangement joins TRBV11-2 to TRBJ2-3, with D tentatively TRBD1 or TRBD2 (6 bases each). Germline values: CDR1 SGHAT, CDR2 FQNNGV. The CDR3 sequence is 17 residues long. Trimming shortened V by 0 bases and J by 4 bases, and 17 bases separated the two germline ends.

In this sample, this clonotype turned up a few times. The CDR3 DNA reads TGTGCCAGCAGCTCGGGACGGAACTACGAGCAGTACTTC. Protein sequence: CASSSGRNYEQYF. The chain has TRBV7-8 and TRBJ2-7, with D possibly called TRBD1 or TRBD2 (5 bases each). V was trimmed by 4 bases and J by 3 bases, leaving 10 bases between them. The CDR3 is 13 amino acids. CDR1 SGHVS and CDR2 FQNEAQ come from the germline V gene.

The V call is TRBV5-1, the J call TRBJ2-7; D is possibly TRBD1 (6 bases). The CDR3 contains 15 residues. V lost 3 bases and J lost 5, with 18 bases in between. CDR1 and CDR2 (germline): SGHRS, YFSETQ. Here the CDR3 DNA reads TGCGCCAGCAGCTCTCCGGGACAAGGTATCGACGAGCAGTACTTC. It yields the protein CASSSPGQGIDEQYF.

This chain links TRBV7-6 with TRBJ2-1; 11 bases fit TRBD2. V trimming: 7 bases; J trimming: 4 bases; junction bases outside the gene matches: 6. Per germline, CDR1 SGHVS and CDR2 FNYEAQ. CDR3 length equals 15 residues. CDR3 protein: CASTRLAGTYNEQFF. The CDR3, as DNA: TGTGCCAGCACCAGACTAGCGGGGACATACAATGAGCAGTTCTTC.

This clonotype was observed at least ten times. The chain combines TRBV12-3 or TRBV12-4 with TRBJ2-5; D is uncertain. V lost 2 bases, J lost 5 bases, and 9 bases lay in between. The length of the CDR3 is 13 residues. CDR3 sequence reads: CASSLLAEETQYF. In DNA, the CDR3 is TGTGCCAGCAGTTTATTAGCAGAGGAGACCCAGTACTTC.

The J gene is TRBJ1-1, the V gene TRBV7-6; 7 bases line up with TRBD1. J gave up 3 bases and V 3 bases, and 10 bases lay outside the gene matches. The CDR3 sequence is 16 residues long. Germline values: CDR1 SGHVS, CDR2 FNYEAQ. The chain's CDR3 is CASSLGLGQAYTEAFF. For the CDR3, the DNA is TGTGCCAGCAGCTTGGGACTCGGACAGGCCTACACTGAAGCTTTCTTT.

Many counts were recorded for this clonotype. This chain links TRBV5-1 with TRBJ1-1; unclear D gene. The V gene's germline CDR1 is SGHRS and CDR2 YFSETQ. Trimming took 0 bases from V and 4 from J, leaving 10 bases between them. This CDR3 contains 14 residues. CDR3 DNA: TGCGCCAGCAGCTTGGTGGGAGTGGGCACTGAAGCTTTCTTT. It codes for CASSLVGVGTEAFF.

This sequence joins TRBV12-3 or TRBV12-4 and TRBJ2-1; TRBD1 is a possible D gene (5 bases). The CDR3 contains 15 residues. With 2 bases removed from V and 4 bases from J, the gap between germline ends came to 12 bases. The CDR3 here is CASSLWAGLYNEQFF. For the CDR3, the DNA is TGTGCCAGCAGTTTATGGGCAGGGCTTTACAATGAGCAGTTCTTC.

The V gene is TRBV5-1, the J gene TRBJ2-1; TRBD1 might be the D (7 bases). V lost 7 bases and J 9 bases, leaving 23 bases between the germline ends. Per the germline V gene, CDR1 is SGHRS and CDR2 is YFSETQ. This CDR3 spans 15 amino acids. CDR3 amino acids: CASGEGDREVSEQFF. In DNA form, the CDR3 reads TGCGCCAGCGGCGAGGGTGACAGGGAGGTCAGTGAGCAGTTCTTC. The full variable domain, completed using reference TRBV5-1 and TRBJ2-1, is KAGVTQTPRYLIKTRGQQVTLSCSPISGHRSVSWYQQTPGQGLQFLFEYFSETQRNKGNFPGRFSGRQFSNSRSEMNVSTLELGDSALYLCASGEGDREVSEQFFGPGTRLTVL.

This clonotype has more than one count but fewer than ten. CDR3 coding DNA: TGCAGTGCTAGAGATGGGCCAGATACGCAGTATTTT. Protein product: CSARDGPDTQYF. V gene TRBV20-1 combines with J gene TRBJ2-3; no reliable D call. V lost 0 bases and J lost 4, with 5 bases in between. The CDR3 is 12 residues long. The germline V gene has CDR1 DFQATT and CDR2 SNEGSKA (reference sequence).

Only a few counts were recorded for this clonotype. The chain couples TRBV6-5 to TRBJ1-3; 8 bases align to TRBD1. Germline assignment: CDR1 MNHEY and CDR2 SVGAGI. The length of the CDR3 is 16 residues. V gave up 2 bases and J gave up 5 bases; unmatched junction bases: 8. CDR3 protein: CASSYTGQGGRNTIYF. DNA for the CDR3: TGTGCCAGCAGTTACACTGGACAGGGAGGAAGAAACACCATATATTTT.

This clonotype was detected many times. The V and J genes are TRBV20-1 and TRBJ2-7; D remains unclear. The CDR3 is 11 amino acids. The germline V gene has CDR1 DFQATT and CDR2 SNEGSKA (reference sequence). Trimming took 0 bases from V and 3 from J, leaving 3 bases between them. The CDR3 here is CSARDGYEQYF. CDR3 DNA: TGCAGTGCTAGAGACGGCTACGAGCAGTACTTC.

In this sample, this clonotype turned up many times. The V gene is TRBV28, the J gene TRBJ1-5; D remains ambiguous. V was clipped by 5 bases and J by 5 bases, with 10 bases between them. From germline, CDR1 is MDHEN and CDR2 SYDVKM. The CDR3 spans 13 residues. In DNA form, the CDR3 reads TGTGCCAGCAGTCGGGGAGGAGATCAGCCCCAGCATTTT. Translating it yields CASSRGGDQPQHF.

The chain combines TRBV18 with TRBJ1-1; D unresolved. Germline lookup yields CDR1 KGHSH and CDR2 LQKENI. The ends were cut back, 1 base at V and 4 bases at J, with 16 bases in the middle. The CDR3 is 16 amino acids. The DNA for the CDR3 is TGTGCCAGCTCACCACAAATAAGGTTGGGCCTCACTGAAGCTTTCTTT. Amino acids: CASSPQIRLGLTEAFF.

This clonotype occurred many times. The chain couples TRBV2 to TRBJ1-2, with D unresolved. The V end was cut by 3 bases, the J end by 4 bases, with 9 bases between. The CDR3 totals 13 residues. Germline CDR1 and CDR2: SNHLY and FYNNEI. CDR3 coding DNA: TGTGCCAGCAGTGACGGACCGAGCTATGGCTACACCTTC. Protein: CASSDGPSYGYTF. The whole variable domain, filled in from reference TRBV2 and TRBJ1-2, reads EPEVTQTPSHQVTQMGQEVILRCVPISNHLYFYWYRQILGQKVEFLVSFYNNEISEKSEIFDDQFSVERPDGSNFTLKIRSTKLEDSAMYFCASSDGPSYGYTFGSGTRLTVV.

J is TRBJ1-5 and V is TRBV2; D perhaps matches TRBD1 (5 bases). CDR3 length: 13 amino acids. The germline gives CDR1 SNHLY, CDR2 FYNNEI. V lost 1 base to trimming and J lost 6 bases, with 7 bases between them. The CDR3 reads CASSEERGQPQHF. The CDR3 nucleotides read TGTGCCAGCAGTGAAGAGAGGGGTCAGCCCCAGCATTTT.

By proportion, this clonotype is medium-sized. The chain combines TRBV12-3 or TRBV12-4 with TRBJ2-1; D possibly corresponds to TRBD1 (6 bases). This CDR3 is 16 amino acids long. Trimming took 6 bases from V and 2 from J, leaving 17 bases between them. CDR3 nucleotides: TGTGCCAGCAGCCCCCTTGGACAGAATACCTACAATGAGCAGTTCTTC. This codes for CASSPLGQNTYNEQFF.

For this clonotype: The conserved final phenylalanine or tryptophan is absent from the CDR3, which likely points to a read error. This rearrangement joins TRBV7-9 to TRBJ1-6; D unclear. Germline lookup yields CDR1 SEHNR and CDR2 FQNEAQ (reference sequence). V was cut by 2 bases and J by 10 bases, with 6 bases left in between. The CDR3 contains 12 residues. CDR3 bases: TGTGCCAGCAGCTTACATGAGTCACCCCTCCACTAT. As protein: CASSLHESPLHY.

This clonotype was counted at least ten times. V is TRBV12-3 or TRBV12-4 and J is TRBJ1-1; D uncertain. Trimming cost V 6 bases and J 3 bases, with 11 bases left between them. The CDR3 consists of 13 residues. In DNA form, the CDR3 reads TGTGCCAGCAGAGAGTTCCAGGACACTGAAGCTTTCTTT. Translation: CASREFQDTEAFF.